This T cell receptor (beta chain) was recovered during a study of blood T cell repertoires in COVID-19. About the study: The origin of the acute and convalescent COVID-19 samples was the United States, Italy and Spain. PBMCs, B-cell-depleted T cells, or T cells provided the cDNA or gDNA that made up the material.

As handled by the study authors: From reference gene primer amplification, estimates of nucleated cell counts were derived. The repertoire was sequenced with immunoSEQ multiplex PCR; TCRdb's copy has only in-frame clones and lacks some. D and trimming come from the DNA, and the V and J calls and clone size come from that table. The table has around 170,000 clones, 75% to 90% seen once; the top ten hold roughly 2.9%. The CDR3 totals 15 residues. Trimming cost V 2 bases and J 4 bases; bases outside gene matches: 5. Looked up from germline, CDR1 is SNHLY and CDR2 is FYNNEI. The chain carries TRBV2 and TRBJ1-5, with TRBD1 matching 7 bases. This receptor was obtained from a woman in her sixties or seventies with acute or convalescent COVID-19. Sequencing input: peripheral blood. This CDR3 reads CASSERSGGNQPQHF. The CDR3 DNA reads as TGTGCCAGCAGTGAACGGTCAGGGGGTAATCAGCCCCAGCATTTT.